This T cell receptor (beta chain) was sequenced for a study of blood T cell repertoires in COVID-19. Study at large: The samples span acute and convalescent COVID-19 from the United States, Italy and Spain. In each case, the material was cDNA or gDNA derived from T cells, B-cell-depleted T cells, or PBMCs.

In the study's own analysis: Amplification of reference gene primers was used by the study to estimate nucleated cell counts. Generated by immunoSEQ multiplex PCR, the TCRdb table keeps only in-frame clones and is missing some. The DNA gave D and trimming, while V, J and clone size come from that table. The sample has roughly 180,000 clones, less than 85% seen once; the top ten hold approximately 10%. The CDR3 totals 12 residues. V was pared by 1 base and J by 14 bases, with 13 bases between. Germline lookup yields CDR1 MNHEY and CDR2 SMNVEV (reference sequence). Sequenced input: peripheral blood. The TCR comes from a woman older than 75 with active or convalescent COVID-19. The chain couples TRBV27 to TRBJ2-3; TRBD2 might be the D (6 bases). CDR3 loop: CASSLWGEVMYF. The CDR3, as DNA: TGTGCCAGCAGTTTATGGGGGGAAGTAATGTATTTT.